What follows describes a single T cell receptor beta chain. The antigen remains unidentified. The sample originates from a study of cytomegalovirus exposure and HLA in healthy donors. Study-wide context: There were about 85 million unique TCRs (from HLA-typed donors) in an early data release.

Primers included in the PCR were 60 Vbeta and 13 Jbeta primers. The table came from immunoSEQ multiplex PCR; TCRdb's copy has only in-frame clones and leaves some out. The table lists fewer than 150,000 clones, about 78% of them singletons. Regarding the study as a whole: Confirmation in vitro established that a few CMV-associated chains were specific for CMV antigens. What was likely a sequencing artifact was a cluster of highly shared sequence variants.

V gave up 1 base and J gave up 3 bases; unmatched junction bases: 5. The CDR3 extends over 15 amino acids. Germline V gene sequence: CDR1 SGHDN, CDR2 FVKESK. This clonotype originated in a male donor in good health and CMV-seronegative. The chain employs TRBV14 and TRBJ1-2; TRBD1 aligns across 7 bases. The sequenced material came from PBMCs. CDR3 sequence reads: CASSQAGTVYYGYTF. The DNA of the CDR3 is TGTGCCAGCAGCCAAGCCGGGACAGTATACTATGGCTACACCTTC.